A selection of T cell receptor beta chains follows, all from one sample in a study of CD8+ T cells in alopecia areata. The repertoire was sequenced with immunoSEQ multiplex PCR; TCRdb's copy has only in-frame clones and lacks some. Of 200,000 to 250,000 clones in the sample, 50% to 60% are singletons; the top ten hold 1.6%. Source: CD4+ T cells sorted from blood, taken at week 4, from a patient treated with tofacitinib. These receptor sequences come from a human donor with alopecia areata. Both conserved end residues are part of each CDR3. A D gene is named only where the DNA matches it firmly. Where a row states a size, it is once, few, many or the class of an expanded clone; other rows omit it.

length	D	V	J	size	DNA	CDR3
12	.	TRBV11-2	TRBJ1-2	.	TGTGCCAGCAGCGAACGAAACTATGGCTACACCTTC	CASSERNYGYTF
11	.	TRBV30	TRBJ2-1	.	TGTGCCTGGGCAATACGCAATGAGCAGTTCTTC	CAWAIRNEQFF
15	.	TRBV14	TRBJ1-2	.	TGTGCCAGCAGTCAACTACAGGGTATGAGCGGTGGCTACACCTTC	CASSQLQGMSGGYTF
15	.	TRBV29-1	TRBJ2-1	.	TGCAGCGTTGAAGATTCATCGACTTCCAGGAATGAGCAGTTCTTC	CSVEDSSTSRNEQFF
14	.	TRBV6-1	TRBJ2-7	few	TGTGCCAGCAGTGAATACGATCAAGTCTACGAGCAGTACTTC	CASSEYDQVYEQYF
15	.	TRBV7-2	TRBJ2-2	.	TGTGCCAGCACCCCGCGAGCGGTAAACACCGGGGAGCTGTTTTTT	CASTPRAVNTGELFF
14	.	TRBV23-1	TRBJ2-4	few	TGCGCCAGCAGCCAACAAACCGGGACAAACATTCAGTACTTC	CASSQQTGTNIQYF
14	.	TRBV5-1	TRBJ2-7	.	TGCGCCAGCAGCCCGGGACCAAGCTCCTACGAGCAGTACTTC	CASSPGPSSYEQYF
15	.	TRBV2	TRBJ1-5	.	TGTGCCAGCAGTGTGGCGGGGGATAGCAATCAGCCCCAGCATTTT	CASSVAGDSNQPQHF
14	TRBD1	TRBV10-3	TRBJ2-1	many	TGTGCCATCGCTAGGGGGACAGACAGCGGTGAGCAGTTCTTC	CAIARGTDSGEQFF